A selection of T cell receptor beta chains follows, all from one sample in a study of T cells in Graves' hyperthyroidism and ophthalmopathy. TCRdb re-called the multiplex PCR reads with MiXCR, one entry per CDR3 protein. Of hundreds of thousands of distinct CDR3 sequences in the sample, about 17% are singletons; the top ten hold 3.8%. The sequencing input was blood. Source of these receptors: a woman aged 25 to 39 with Graves' hyperthyroidism. CDR3s leave out the opening cysteine and the closing phenylalanine or tryptophan.

ASSRTGQNTEAF	TRBV27	TRBJ1-1
ASSTTSGYASYEQY	TRBV28	TRBJ2-7
ASSLDGREGTDTQY	TRBV5-8	TRBJ2-3
SAAGQDYEQY	TRBV20-1	TRBJ2-7
ASSPVSGSYNEQF	TRBV5-1	TRBJ2-1
AWSVNLNQPQH	TRBV30	TRBJ1-5
ASSITSPFNQPQH	TRBV28	TRBJ1-5
ASSLVPSGGLDEQY	TRBV5-1	TRBJ2-7
ASSSLVTGELF	TRBV5-4	TRBJ2-2
ASSWTPQGEQF	TRBV27	TRBJ2-1
ASSRQGLPEAF	TRBV28	TRBJ1-1
ASSRSGRSTGELF	TRBV28	TRBJ2-2
ASSSPGLAGVATGELF	TRBV28	TRBJ2-2
ASRPPGGGYEQY	TRBV28	TRBJ2-7
ASSQDPGGGYNEQF	TRBV4-1	TRBJ2-1
ASSQEERTYNEQF	TRBV4-1	TRBJ2-1
ASSRRGGQPQH	TRBV27	TRBJ1-5
ASSKTIGADTQY	TRBV10-2	TRBJ2-3
ASSTTSGRARDTQY	TRBV28	TRBJ2-3
ASSSGQGSQPQH	TRBV28	TRBJ1-5
ASSGMTAIYTEAF	TRBV4-2	TRBJ1-1
ASSDPGGRDTQY	TRBV25-1	TRBJ2-3
ASSWGAGRTDTQY	TRBV5-1	TRBJ2-3
AISNYGGELF	TRBV10-3	TRBJ2-2
AIRADRGDETQY	TRBV10-3	TRBJ2-5
ASSIAAGSNQPQH	TRBV7-9	TRBJ1-5
ASSTAGRNYGYT	TRBV5-6	TRBJ1-2
ASSLPGQGAENEQF	TRBV7-2	TRBJ2-1
AWNKDSEWDQPQH	TRBV30	TRBJ1-5
ASWRGGAPYEQY	TRBV12-3/TRBV12-4	TRBJ2-7
SARRPGTNNEQF	TRBV20-1	TRBJ2-1
ASSETGGGGSTGELF	TRBV2	TRBJ2-2
ASSTTTDLAGVTHSYEQY	TRBV9	TRBJ2-7
ASRQFPREQY	TRBV6-1	TRBJ2-7
ASWGGGQPQH	TRBV28	TRBJ1-5
ASSLQGKSGELF	TRBV28	TRBJ2-2
ASSLVTIGTQY	TRBV5-1	TRBJ2-3
ASTGAQGGAGELF	TRBV19	TRBJ2-2
ASSLNRGIGNQPQH	TRBV28	TRBJ1-5
SAYQLTDTQY	TRBV20-1	TRBJ2-3